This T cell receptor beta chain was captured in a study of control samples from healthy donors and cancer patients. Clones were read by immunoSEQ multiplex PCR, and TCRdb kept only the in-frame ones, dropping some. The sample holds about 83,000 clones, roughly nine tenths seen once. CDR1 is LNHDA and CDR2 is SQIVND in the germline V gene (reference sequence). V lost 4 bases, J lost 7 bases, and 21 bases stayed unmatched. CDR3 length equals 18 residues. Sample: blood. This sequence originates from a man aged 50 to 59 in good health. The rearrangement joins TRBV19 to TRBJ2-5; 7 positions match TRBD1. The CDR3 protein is CASSTRQGPGASPATQYF. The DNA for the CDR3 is TGTGCCAGTAGTACTCGACAGGGCCCGGGTGCTAGCCCCGCGACCCAGTACTTC.